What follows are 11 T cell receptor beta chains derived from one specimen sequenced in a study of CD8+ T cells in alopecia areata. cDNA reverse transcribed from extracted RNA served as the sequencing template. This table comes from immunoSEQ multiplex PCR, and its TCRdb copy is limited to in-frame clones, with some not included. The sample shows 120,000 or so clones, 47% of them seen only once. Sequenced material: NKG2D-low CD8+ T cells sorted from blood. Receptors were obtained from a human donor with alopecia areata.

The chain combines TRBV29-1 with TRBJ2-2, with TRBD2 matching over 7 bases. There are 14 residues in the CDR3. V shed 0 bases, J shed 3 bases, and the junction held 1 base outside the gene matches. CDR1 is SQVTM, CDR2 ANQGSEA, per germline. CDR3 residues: CSVEDGGDTGELFF. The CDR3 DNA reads TGCAGCGTTGAAGATGGGGGGGACACCGGGGAGCTGTTTTTT.

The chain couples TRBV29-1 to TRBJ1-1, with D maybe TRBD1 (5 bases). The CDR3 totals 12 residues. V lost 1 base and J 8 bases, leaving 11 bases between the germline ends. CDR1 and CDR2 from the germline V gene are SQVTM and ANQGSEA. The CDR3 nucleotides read TGCAGCGTTGAAGGGGGACGACAAGAAGCTTTCTTT. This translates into CSVEGGRQEAFF.

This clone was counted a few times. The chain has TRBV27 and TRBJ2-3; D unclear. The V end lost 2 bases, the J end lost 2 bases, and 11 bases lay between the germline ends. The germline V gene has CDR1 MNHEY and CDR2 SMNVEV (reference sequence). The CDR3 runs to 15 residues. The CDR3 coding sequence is TGTGCCAGCAGTTTAAGTCGGCTCCTCACAGATACGCAGTATTTT. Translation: CASSLSRLLTDTQYF.

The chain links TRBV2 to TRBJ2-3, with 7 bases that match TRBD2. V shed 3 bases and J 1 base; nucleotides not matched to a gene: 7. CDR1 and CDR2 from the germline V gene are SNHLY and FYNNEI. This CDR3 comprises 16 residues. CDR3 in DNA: TGTGCCAGCAGTGACCGTGGTGGGGGGGGCACAGATACGCAGTATTTT. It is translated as CASSDRGGGGTDTQYF.

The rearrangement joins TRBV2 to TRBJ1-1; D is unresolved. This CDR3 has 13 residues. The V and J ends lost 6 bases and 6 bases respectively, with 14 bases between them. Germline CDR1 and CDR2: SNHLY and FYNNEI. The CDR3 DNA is TGTGCCAGCAGGAGCGGACGGGTACCTGAAGCTTTCTTT. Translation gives CASRSGRVPEAFF.

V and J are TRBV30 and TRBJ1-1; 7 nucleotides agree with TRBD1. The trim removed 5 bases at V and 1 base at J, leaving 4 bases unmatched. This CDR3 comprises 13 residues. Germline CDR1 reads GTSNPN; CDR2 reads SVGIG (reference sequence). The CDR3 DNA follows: TGTGCCTGGGGGGACAGCTGGAACACTGAAGCTTTCTTT. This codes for CAWGDSWNTEAFF.

CDR3 amino acids: CASQAGYNEQFF. The CDR3 DNA is TGTGCCAGCCAAGCGGGGTACAATGAGCAGTTCTTC. The chain couples TRBV14 to TRBJ2-1; 7 positions match TRBD2. CDR1 and CDR2 from the germline V gene are SGHDN and FVKESK. The CDR3 has 12 amino acids. The ends lost 8 bases at V and 4 bases at J; junction bases unmatched: 2. The full variable domain, with the rest looked up from reference TRBV14 and TRBJ2-1, is EAGVTQFPSHSVIEKGQTVTLRCDPISGHDNLYWYRRVMGKEIKFLLHFVKESKQDESGMPNNRFLAERTGGTYSTLKVQPAELEDSGVYFCASQAGYNEQFFGPGTRLTVL.

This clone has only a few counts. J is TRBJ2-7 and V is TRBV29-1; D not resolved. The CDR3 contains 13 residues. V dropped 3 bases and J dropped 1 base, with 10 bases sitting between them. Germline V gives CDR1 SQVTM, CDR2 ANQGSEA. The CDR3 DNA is TGCAGCGTTGAGGCTTTGGAGTCCTACGAGCAGTACTTC. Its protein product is CSVEALESYEQYF.

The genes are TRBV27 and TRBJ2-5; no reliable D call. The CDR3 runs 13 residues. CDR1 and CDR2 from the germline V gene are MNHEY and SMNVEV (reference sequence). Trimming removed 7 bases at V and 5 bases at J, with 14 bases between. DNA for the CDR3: TGTGCCAGCACCTGGCGACCGGGCGAGACCCAGTACTTC. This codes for CASTWRPGETQYF.

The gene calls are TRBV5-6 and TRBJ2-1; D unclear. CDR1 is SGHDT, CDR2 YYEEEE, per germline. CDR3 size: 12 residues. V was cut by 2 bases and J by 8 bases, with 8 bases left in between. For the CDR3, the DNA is TGTGCCAGCAGCTTAGGAGCAGATGAGCAGTTCTTC. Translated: CASSLGADEQFF.

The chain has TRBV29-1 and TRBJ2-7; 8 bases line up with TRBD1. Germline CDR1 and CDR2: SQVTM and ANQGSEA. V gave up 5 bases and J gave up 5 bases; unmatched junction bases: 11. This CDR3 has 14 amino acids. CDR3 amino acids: CSVTGTGIDNEQYF. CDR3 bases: TGCAGCGTTACCGGGACAGGTATCGACAACGAGCAGTACTTC.